Below are 27 T cell receptor beta chains sequenced from a single sample in a study of OX40 agonist ivuxolimab in advanced cancers. TCRdb keeps only in-frame clones here, not all; method: immunoSEQ multiplex PCR. Of about 58,000 clones in the sample, 70% to 90% were seen once. The input for sequencing was CD4+ or CD8+ T cells sorted from blood, taken in a trial of the OX40 agonist ivuxolimab. These receptor sequences come from an adult with an advanced solid tumor such as melanoma, head and neck, liver or kidney cancer.

The chain employs TRBV5-1 and TRBJ2-1; 10 bases are shared with TRBD2. The junction had 10 bases not matched to a gene; V was cut back by 4 bases and J by 6 bases. The CDR3 has 16 residues. Per germline, CDR1 SGHRS and CDR2 YFSETQ. CDR3 amino acids: CASSPGPSGGRNEQFF. CDR3 nucleotides: TGCGCCAGCAGCCCGGGACCTAGCGGGGGCCGCAATGAGCAGTTCTTC.

The chain combines TRBV6-6 with TRBJ1-6, with D hard to call. The CDR3 totals 14 residues. The germline CDR1 and CDR2 sequences are MNHNY and SVGAGI (reference sequence). V lost 6 bases, J lost 7 bases, and 13 bases lay in between. CDR3 sequence (DNA): TGTGCCAGCAGCCCCCTGGGGTACAATTCACCCCTCCACTTT. Amino acid sequence: CASSPLGYNSPLHF.

The chain has TRBV14 and TRBJ1-1; weak D call: TRBD1 (5 bases). This CDR3 has 13 residues. CDR1 is SGHDN, CDR2 FVKESK, per germline. Trimming took 4 bases from V and 6 from J, leaving 12 bases between them. CDR3 loop: CASSPTLGAEAFF. The CDR3, as DNA: TGTGCCAGCAGCCCAACCTTAGGGGCTGAAGCTTTCTTT.

This clone was recorded only once. This sequence joins TRBV4-1 and TRBJ2-2; 7 positions agree with TRBD1. The CDR3 consists of 18 residues. V shed 4 bases and J 1 base; nucleotides not matched to a gene: 12. The V gene's germline CDR1 is MGHRA and CDR2 YSYEKL. CDR3 bases: TGCGCCAGCAGCCCCAATTTACCCCGGACAGGGAACACCGGGGAGCTGTTTTTT. It encodes CASSPNLPRTGNTGELFF.

The chain is built from TRBV4-2 and TRBJ1-5, with D possibly being TRBD1 (6 bases). The CDR3 totals 14 residues. Trimming left V 0 bases short and J 9 bases short, with 12 bases between. CDR1 is LGHNA and CDR2 is YNFKEQ in the germline V gene. The CDR3 nucleotides read TGTGCCAGCAGCCAAGATGGGGGCGTGGGGCCCCAGCATTTT. Its protein is CASSQDGGVGPQHF.

The rearrangement uses TRBV21-1 and TRBJ2-6. TRBV21-1 is a pseudogene. This CDR3 has 14 amino acids. The CDR3 region is CASLGTTGANVLTF. For the CDR3, the DNA is TGTGCCAGCTTAGGGACCACCGGGGCCAACGTCCTGACTTTC.

The V and J genes are TRBV4-2 and TRBJ2-3; 10 positions match TRBD2. Germline V lookup: CDR1 LGHNA, CDR2 YNFKEQ. The CDR3 is made up of 19 amino acids. With V trimmed by 0 bases and J by 3 bases, 12 bases remained unmatched. Here the CDR3 DNA reads TGTGCCAGCAGCCAAGATCTTAGGCGGTCTAGCGGGAGTACAGATACGCAGTATTTT. Amino acid sequence: CASSQDLRRSSGSTDTQYF.

The rearrangement links TRBV7-9 to TRBJ2-5; a possible D gene is TRBD2 (6 bases). Trimming cost V 5 bases and J 1 base, with 11 bases left between them. Germline V gene data show CDR1 as SEHNR and CDR2 as FQNEAQ (reference sequence). This CDR3 is 14 amino acids long. CDR3 protein: CASSGGSRQETQYF. CDR3 nucleotide sequence: TGTGCCAGCAGCGGAGGGTCCCGCCAAGAGACCCAGTACTTC.

The V call is TRBV12-5, the J call TRBJ2-3, with 9 bases identical to TRBD1. The CDR3 is 16 residues long. CDR1 LGHNT and CDR2 FRNRAP come from the germline V gene. The V segment lost 0 bases and the J segment 5 bases; nucleotides outside the gene matches: 6. The CDR3 DNA reads as TGTGCTAGTGGTTTGGTACGTGGACAGGGGTTAGATACGCAGTATTTT. Translation: CASGLVRGQGLDTQYF.

The chain links TRBV19 to TRBJ2-6; D is undetermined. The ends were cut back, 1 base at V and 0 bases at J, with 4 bases in the middle. The CDR3 consists of 15 residues. Germline CDR1 LNHDA, CDR2 SQIVND (reference sequence). The CDR3 is CASSIGLSGANVLTF. The CDR3 bases are TGTGCCAGTAGTATAGGCCTCTCTGGGGCCAACGTCCTGACTTTC. Together with reference TRBV19 and TRBJ2-6, the CDR3 gives the full variable domain: DGGITQSPKYLFRKEGQNVTLSCEQNLNHDAMYWYRQDPGQGLRLIYYSQIVNDFQKGDIAEGYSVSREKKESFPLTVTSAQKNPTAFYLCASSIGLSGANVLTFGAGSRLTVL.

This clone has just a few counts. CDR3 sequence reads: CASSPTASVQETQYF. The CDR3 coding sequence is TGTGCCAGCAGTCCGACGGCTAGCGTACAAGAGACCCAGTACTTC. V usage is TRBV28 and J usage is TRBJ2-5; possibly TRBD2 for D (6 bases). The CDR3 is 15 residues long. Germline V gene lookup returns CDR1 MDHEN and CDR2 SYDVKM. With 5 bases removed from V and 2 bases from J, the gap between germline ends came to 15 bases. The entire variable domain, with the rest obtained from reference TRBV28 and TRBJ2-5, is as follows: DVKVTQSSRYLVKRTGEKVFLECVQDMDHENMFWYRQDPGLGLRLIYFSYDVKMKEKGDIPEGYSVSREKKERFSLILESASTNQTSMYLCASSPTASVQETQYFGPGTRLLVL.

V is TRBV2 and J is TRBJ2-2; 11 positions agree with TRBD1. J gave up 4 bases and V 6 bases, and 4 bases lay outside the gene matches. The length of the CDR3 is 15 residues. From germline, CDR1 is SNHLY and CDR2 FYNNEI. This CDR3 is CASSGQGAVTGELFF. The DNA of the CDR3 is TGTGCCAGCAGCGGACAGGGGGCGGTCACCGGGGAGCTGTTTTTT.

The J gene is TRBJ1-1, the V gene TRBV6-5; TRBD1 aligns across 10 bases. Trimming removed 5 bases from V and 0 bases from J; junction bases left unmatched: 3. CDR3 length: 15 amino acids. Germline V CDR1 and CDR2: MNHEY, SVGAGI. In DNA, the CDR3 is TGTGCCAGCAGTCAGGACAGGGGGGTGAACACTGAAGCTTTCTTT. This translates into CASSQDRGVNTEAFF.

The V call is TRBV4-1, the J call TRBJ2-5; 9 bases are shared with TRBD1. The CDR3 is made up of 15 amino acids. CDR1 and CDR2 (germline): MGHRA, YSYEKL. Unmatched junction bases numbered 5, after V lost 2 bases and J lost 4 bases. The CDR3 loop is CASSQPGQGLETQYF. The CDR3 DNA reads TGCGCCAGCAGCCAACCAGGACAGGGGTTAGAGACCCAGTACTTC.

This clone was counted only a few times. J is TRBJ1-1 and V is TRBV6-5, with a possible D match to TRBD1 (5 bases). The germline V gene has CDR1 MNHEY and CDR2 SVGAGI. Trimming removed 0 bases at V and 5 bases at J, with 13 bases between. This CDR3 is built from 15 residues. CDR3 region: CASSYSPGRGTEAFF. Here the CDR3 DNA reads TGTGCCAGCAGTTACTCGCCAGGGCGAGGGACTGAAGCTTTCTTT.

This clone was picked up one time. The chain's CDR3 is CASSFRQTNYGYTF. CDR3 nucleotides: TGTGCCAGCAGCTTTAGGCAAACTAACTATGGCTACACCTTC. The rearrangement uses TRBV7-2 and TRBJ1-2; unclear D gene. Between the trimmed V and J ends, which lost 3 bases and 0 bases, there was a span of 8 bases. CDR1 is SGHTA and CDR2 is FQGNSA in the germline V gene. This CDR3 is built from 14 residues. The whole variable domain, filled in from reference TRBV7-2 and TRBJ1-2, reads GAGVSQSPSNKVTEKGKDVELRCDPISGHTALYWYRQSLGQGLEFLIYFQGNSAPDKSGLPSDRFSAERTGGSVSTLTIQRTQQEDSAVYLCASSFRQTNYGYTFGSGTRLTVV.

This chain uses TRBV5-8 with TRBJ2-7; no clear D gene. CDR1 SGHTS and CDR2 YDEGEE come from the germline V gene. V shed 2 bases and J shed 4 bases, with 10 bases lying between them. The CDR3 runs to 13 residues. CDR3: CASSFGPLYEQYF. DNA for the CDR3: TGTGCCAGCAGCTTCGGGCCTTTATACGAGCAGTACTTC. The whole variable domain, remainder taken from reference TRBV5-8 and TRBJ2-7, is EAGVTQSPTHLIKTRGQQATLRCSPISGHTSVYWYQQALGLGLQFLLWYDEGEERNRGNFPPRFSGRQFPNYSSELNVNALELEDSALYLCASSFGPLYEQYFGPGTRLTVT.

The V gene is TRBV6-1, the J gene TRBJ2-7; possibly TRBD1 for D (5 bases). V was pared by 9 bases and J by 0 bases, with 18 bases between. CDR3 length equals 15 residues. Looked up from germline, CDR1 is MNHNS and CDR2 is SASEGT. CDR3: CASREQVMSSYEQYF. DNA for the CDR3: TGTGCCAGTAGGGAACAGGTCATGTCCTCCTACGAGCAGTACTTC.

V usage is TRBV6-6 and J usage is TRBJ2-3; D is uncertain. The V gene lost 2 bases and the J gene lost 6 bases, with 6 bases spanning the gap. The CDR3 runs 12 residues. Germline-derived CDR1 and CDR2 are MNHNY and SVGAGI (reference sequence). This CDR3 is CASSYGPDTQYF. The CDR3 region has the DNA TGTGCCAGCAGTTACGGTCCGGATACGCAGTATTTT.

The V gene is TRBV4-2, the J gene TRBJ2-1, with 11 bases aligning to TRBD2. The CDR3 is made up of 14 amino acids. The V gene end was trimmed by 6 bases and the J gene end by 6 bases; junction bases not matched to a gene: 4. The germline V gene has CDR1 LGHNA and CDR2 YNFKEQ. The CDR3 DNA follows: TGTGCCAGCAGTCCCGGACTAGCGGGCAATGAGCAGTTCTTC. This gives the protein CASSPGLAGNEQFF.

The genes are TRBV30 and TRBJ1-1; TRBD1 matches 9 bases. CDR1 is GTSNPN, CDR2 SVGIG, per germline (reference sequence). This CDR3 comprises 14 residues. V lost 3 bases and J lost 0; bases outside the gene matches: 2. The CDR3 protein is CAWRTGGLNTEAFF. DNA of the CDR3: TGTGCCTGGAGAACAGGGGGCTTGAACACTGAAGCTTTCTTT.

This clone was counted once. The V call is TRBV10-3, the J call TRBJ2-7; 8 bases match TRBD2. Losses at the gene ends were 10 bases for V and 2 bases for J; bases not matched to a gene: 7. The germline V gene encodes CDR1 ENHRY and CDR2 SYGVKD. The CDR3 is made up of 13 amino acids. CDR3 loop: CATATSETYEQYF. In DNA, the CDR3 is TGTGCCACCGCGACTAGCGAGACCTACGAGCAGTACTTC.

The chain uses TRBV10-2 and TRBJ1-1; possible D gene TRBD1, 5 bases. Germline CDR1 and CDR2: WSHSY and SAAADI. Trimming took off 6 bases at V and 1 base at J, with 12 bases between the two ends. This CDR3 has 14 amino acids. The CDR3 sequence is CASRGQGTNTEAFF. The DNA for the CDR3 is TGCGCCAGCAGGGGCCAGGGAACGAACACTGAAGCTTTCTTT.

This clone was recorded only once. The gene calls are TRBV19 and TRBJ1-3, with a weak D call TRBD1 (6 bases). V was clipped by 4 bases and J by 2 bases, with 12 bases between them. Germline V gives CDR1 LNHDA, CDR2 SQIVND (reference sequence). The CDR3 consists of 15 residues. The CDR3 loop is CASSTRTEPGNTIYF. CDR3 bases: TGTGCCAGTAGTACCCGGACAGAGCCTGGAAACACCATATATTTT. Looking up the rest from reference TRBV19 and TRBJ1-3 gives the full variable domain: DGGITQSPKYLFRKEGQNVTLSCEQNLNHDAMYWYRQDPGQGLRLIYYSQIVNDFQKGDIAEGYSVSREKKESFPLTVTSAQKNPTAFYLCASSTRTEPGNTIYFGEGSWLTVV.

The chain couples TRBV19 to TRBJ1-5; D not resolved. V was clipped by 4 bases and J by 7 bases, with 17 bases between them. The V gene's germline CDR1 is LNHDA and CDR2 SQIVND (reference sequence). This CDR3 region has 15 residues. The CDR3 nucleotides read TGTGCCAGTAGTAGGGATGGCACACCGACACAGCCCCAGCATTTT. As protein: CASSRDGTPTQPQHF. Full variable domain (outside the CDR3, taken from reference TRBV19 and TRBJ1-5): DGGITQSPKYLFRKEGQNVTLSCEQNLNHDAMYWYRQDPGQGLRLIYYSQIVNDFQKGDIAEGYSVSREKKESFPLTVTSAQKNPTAFYLCASSRDGTPTQPQHFGDGTRLSIL.

The chain combines TRBV27 with TRBJ2-3; tentatively, D is TRBD2 (6 bases). The CDR3 has 12 residues. Germline V gives CDR1 MNHEY, CDR2 SMNVEV (reference sequence). Trimming removed 3 bases at V and 5 bases at J, with 6 bases between. The CDR3 bases are TGTGCCAGCAGTTTGCGGGGAGATACGCAGTATTTT. As protein: CASSLRGDTQYF.

This clone has only one observation. The chain couples TRBV6-1 to TRBJ2-7; no firm D call. V lost 2 bases and J 1 base, leaving 3 bases between the germline ends. Germline V CDR1 and CDR2: MNHNS, SASEGT. CDR3 length: 12 residues. CDR3 in DNA: TGTGCCAGCAGTGAAACTTCCTACGAGCAGTACTTC. Translated: CASSETSYEQYF.